The clone carrying this TCR beta chain was seen only a few times. TCRdb re-called the RT-PCR reads with MiXCR, one entry per CDR3 protein. The sample includes 600,000 to 850,000 distinct CDR3 sequences, 14% of them seen just once. The data derive from a study of response to subunit inactivated influenza vaccine. Trimming cost V 2 bases and J 0 bases, with 10 bases left between them. The CDR3 spans 15 residues. Germline values: CDR1 PRHDT, CDR2 FYEKMQ (reference sequence). The receptor was isolated from a man aged 50 to 60 who received an inactivated influenza vaccine. The starting material was PBMCs from blood, obtained 14 to 15 days before vaccination. The chain couples TRBV13 to TRBJ2-5, with D possibly matching TRBD1 (5 bases). The CDR3 here is CASSLRQSYQETQYF. The DNA of the CDR3 is TGTGCCAGCAGCTTACGACAGTCATACCAAGAGACCCAGTACTTC.